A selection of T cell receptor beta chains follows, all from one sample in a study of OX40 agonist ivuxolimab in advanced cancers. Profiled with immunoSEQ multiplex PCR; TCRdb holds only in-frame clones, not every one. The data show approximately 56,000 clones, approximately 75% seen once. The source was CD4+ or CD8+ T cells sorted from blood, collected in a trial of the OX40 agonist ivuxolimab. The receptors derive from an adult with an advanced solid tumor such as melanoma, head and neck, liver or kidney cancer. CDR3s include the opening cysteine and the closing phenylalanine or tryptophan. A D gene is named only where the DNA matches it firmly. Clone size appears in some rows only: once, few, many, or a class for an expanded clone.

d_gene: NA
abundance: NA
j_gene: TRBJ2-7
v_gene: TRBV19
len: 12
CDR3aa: CASSMNTYEQYF
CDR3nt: TGTGCCAGTAGTATGAACACCTACGAGCAGTACTTC

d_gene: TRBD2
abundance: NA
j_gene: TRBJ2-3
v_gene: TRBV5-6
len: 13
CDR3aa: CASSGGLADTQYF
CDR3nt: TGTGCCAGCAGCGGTGGACTAGCAGATACGCAGTATTTT

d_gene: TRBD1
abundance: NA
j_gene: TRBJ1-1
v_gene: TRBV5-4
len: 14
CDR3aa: CASSLGQGITEAFF
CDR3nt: TGTGCCAGCAGCTTGGGACAGGGGATCACTGAAGCTTTCTTT

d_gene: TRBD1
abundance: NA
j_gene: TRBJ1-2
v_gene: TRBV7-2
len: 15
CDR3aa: CASSLDNRGTHGYTF
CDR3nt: TGTGCCAGCAGCTTAGATAACAGGGGGACACATGGCTACACCTTC

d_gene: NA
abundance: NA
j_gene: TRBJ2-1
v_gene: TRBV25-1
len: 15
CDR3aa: CASSEGRPRANEQFF
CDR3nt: TGTGCCAGCAGTGAGGGGCGTCCTCGAGCCAATGAGCAGTTCTTC

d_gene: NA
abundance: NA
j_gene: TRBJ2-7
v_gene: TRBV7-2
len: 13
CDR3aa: CASSLGQPYEQYF
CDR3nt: TGTGCCAGCAGCTTAGGTCAGCCCTACGAGCAGTACTTC

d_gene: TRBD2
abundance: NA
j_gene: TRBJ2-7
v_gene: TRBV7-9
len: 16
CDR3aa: CASSLALAGVSYEQYF
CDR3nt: TGTGCCAGCAGCTTAGCTCTAGCGGGGGTCTCCTACGAGCAGTACTTC

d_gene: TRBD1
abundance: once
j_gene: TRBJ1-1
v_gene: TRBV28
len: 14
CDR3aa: CASSRTGLGTEAFF
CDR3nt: TGTGCCAGCAGTCGGACAGGGTTGGGTACTGAAGCTTTCTTT

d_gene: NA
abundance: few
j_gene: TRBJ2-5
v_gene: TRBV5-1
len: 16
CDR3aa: CASSLATWGGGETQYF
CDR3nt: TGCGCCAGCAGCTTGGCCACCTGGGGGGGCGGAGAGACCCAGTACTTC

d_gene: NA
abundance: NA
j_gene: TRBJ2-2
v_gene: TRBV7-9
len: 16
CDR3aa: CATPFLAGANTGELFF
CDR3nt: TGTGCCACCCCATTCTTGGCGGGGGCAAACACCGGGGAGCTGTTTTTT

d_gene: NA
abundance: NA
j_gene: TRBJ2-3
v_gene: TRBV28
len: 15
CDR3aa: CASSPTGTSTDTQYF
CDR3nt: TGTGCCAGCAGTCCGACAGGGACTAGCACAGATACGCAGTATTTT

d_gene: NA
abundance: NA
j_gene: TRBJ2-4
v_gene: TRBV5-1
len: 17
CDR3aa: CASSLTGAREQGNIQYF
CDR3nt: TGCGCCAGCAGCTTGACCGGGGCCCGGGAGCAGGGGAACATTCAGTACTTC

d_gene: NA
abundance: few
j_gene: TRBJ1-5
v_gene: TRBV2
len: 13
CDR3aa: CASSEGLDQPQHF
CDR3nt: TGTGCCAGCAGTGAAGGGTTGGATCAGCCCCAGCATTTT

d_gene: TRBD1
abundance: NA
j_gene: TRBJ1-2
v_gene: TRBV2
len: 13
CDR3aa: CASRGLTGDGYTF
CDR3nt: TGTGCCAGCAGGGGATTGACAGGGGATGGCTACACCTTC

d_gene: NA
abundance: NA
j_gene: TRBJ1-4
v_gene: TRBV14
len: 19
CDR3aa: CASSQLLRTDPARRGKLFF
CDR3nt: TGTGCCAGCAGCCAACTCCTAAGGACGGACCCCGCCCGACGGGGAAAACTGTTTTTT

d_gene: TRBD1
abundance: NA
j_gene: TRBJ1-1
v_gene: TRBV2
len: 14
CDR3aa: CASRDRGGNTEAFF
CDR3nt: TGTGCCAGCAGGGACAGGGGGGGGAACACTGAAGCTTTCTTT

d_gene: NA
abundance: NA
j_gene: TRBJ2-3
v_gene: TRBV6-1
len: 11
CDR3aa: CASSALDTQYF
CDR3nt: TGTGCCAGCAGTGCGCTTGATACGCAGTATTTT

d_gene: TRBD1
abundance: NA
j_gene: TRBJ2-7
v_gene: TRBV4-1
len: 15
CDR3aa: CASSQTDRRAYEQYF
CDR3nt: TGCGCCAGCAGCCAAACGGACAGGCGGGCCTACGAGCAGTACTTC

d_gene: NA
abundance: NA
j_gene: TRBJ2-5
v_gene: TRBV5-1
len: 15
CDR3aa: CASSIHRGGTETQYF
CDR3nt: TGCGCCAGCAGCATTCATCGCGGGGGCACGGAGACCCAGTACTTC

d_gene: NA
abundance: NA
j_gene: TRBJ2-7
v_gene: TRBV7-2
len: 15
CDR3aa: CASSLAGPSSYEQYF
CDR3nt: TGTGCCAGCAGCTTAGCAGGGCCCAGCTCCTACGAGCAGTACTTC

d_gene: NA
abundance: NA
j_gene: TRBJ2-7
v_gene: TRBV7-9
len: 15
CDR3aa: CASSLGGRVTYEQYF
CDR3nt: TGTGCCAGCAGCTTAGGGGGGAGAGTCACCTACGAGCAGTACTTC

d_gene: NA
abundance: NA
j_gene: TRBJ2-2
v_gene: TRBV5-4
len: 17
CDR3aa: CASPPFGLGRAGGELFF
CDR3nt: TGTGCCAGTCCCCCGTTTGGGCTTGGTAGGGCTGGCGGGGAGCTGTTTTTT

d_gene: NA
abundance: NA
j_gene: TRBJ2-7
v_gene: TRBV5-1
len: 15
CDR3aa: CASSSPTGLTYEQYF
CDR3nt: TGCGCCAGCAGCTCACCCACTGGGTTAACCTACGAGCAGTACTTC

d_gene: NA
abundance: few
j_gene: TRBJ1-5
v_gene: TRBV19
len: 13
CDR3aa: CASSQDSDQPQHF
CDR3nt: TGTGCCAGTAGCCAAGACAGCGATCAGCCCCAGCATTTT

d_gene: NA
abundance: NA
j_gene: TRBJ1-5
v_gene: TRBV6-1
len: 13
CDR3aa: CASHAVTGQPQHF
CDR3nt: TGTGCCAGCCACGCCGTTACAGGGCAGCCCCAGCATTTT

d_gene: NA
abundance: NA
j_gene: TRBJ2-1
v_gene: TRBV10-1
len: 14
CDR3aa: CASSESRSYNEQFF
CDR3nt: TGCGCCAGCAGTGAGTCTAGGTCCTACAATGAGCAGTTCTTC

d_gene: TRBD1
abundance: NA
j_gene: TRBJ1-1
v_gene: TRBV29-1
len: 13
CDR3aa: CSVEEAGGTEAFF
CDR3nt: TGCAGCGTTGAAGAGGCAGGGGGTACTGAAGCTTTCTTT

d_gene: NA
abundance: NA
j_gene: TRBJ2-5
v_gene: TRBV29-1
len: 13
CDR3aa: CSVAQAVGETQYF
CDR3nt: TGCAGCGTTGCACAGGCGGTGGGTGAGACCCAGTACTTC

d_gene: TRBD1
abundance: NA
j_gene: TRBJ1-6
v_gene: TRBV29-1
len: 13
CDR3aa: CSARDRGDSPLHF
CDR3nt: TGCAGCGCAAGGGACAGGGGGGATTCACCCCTCCACTTT

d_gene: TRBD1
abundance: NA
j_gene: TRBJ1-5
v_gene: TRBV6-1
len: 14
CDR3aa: CASSGGQGYQPQHF
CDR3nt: TGTGCCAGCAGTGGGGGACAGGGTTATCAGCCCCAGCATTTT

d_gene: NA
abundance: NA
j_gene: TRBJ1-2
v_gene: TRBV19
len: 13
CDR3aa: CASSMLDNHGYTF
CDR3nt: TGTGCCAGTAGTATGCTTGACAACCATGGCTACACCTTC

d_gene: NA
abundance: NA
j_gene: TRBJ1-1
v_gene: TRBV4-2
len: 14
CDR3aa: CASSQDVWGTEAFF
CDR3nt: TGTGCCAGCAGCCAAGACGTCTGGGGTACTGAAGCTTTCTTT

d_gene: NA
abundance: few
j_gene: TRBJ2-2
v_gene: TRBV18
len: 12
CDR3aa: CASSPLLGELFF
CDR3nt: TGTGCCAGCTCACCGCTTCTCGGGGAGCTGTTTTTT

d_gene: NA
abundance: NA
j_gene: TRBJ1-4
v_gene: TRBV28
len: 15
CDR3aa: CASRLQLLQNEKLFF
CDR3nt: TGTGCCAGCAGGCTACAGCTCCTTCAAAATGAAAAACTGTTTTTT

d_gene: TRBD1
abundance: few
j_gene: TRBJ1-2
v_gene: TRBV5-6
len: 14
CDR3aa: CASSLGQGGYGYTF
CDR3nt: TGTGCCAGCAGCTTGGGACAGGGGGGCTATGGCTACACCTTC

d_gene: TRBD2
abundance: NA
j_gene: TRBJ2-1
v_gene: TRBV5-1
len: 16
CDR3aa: CASSLAGTSGVNEQFF
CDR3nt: TGCGCCAGCAGCTTGGCCGGGACTAGCGGGGTTAATGAGCAGTTCTTC

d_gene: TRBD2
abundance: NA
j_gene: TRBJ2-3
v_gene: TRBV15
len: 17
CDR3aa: CATSKYGTSGGTDTQYF
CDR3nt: TGTGCCACCAGCAAATACGGGACTAGCGGGGGCACAGATACGCAGTATTTT

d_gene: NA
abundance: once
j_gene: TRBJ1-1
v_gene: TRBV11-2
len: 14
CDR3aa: CASSLDGGRTEAFF
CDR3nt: TGTGCCAGCAGCCTCGACGGTGGTCGGACTGAAGCTTTCTTT

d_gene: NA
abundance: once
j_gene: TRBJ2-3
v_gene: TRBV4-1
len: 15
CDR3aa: CASSQVEGLADTQYF
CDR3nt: TGCGCCAGCAGCCAAGTTGAGGGGCTGGCAGATACGCAGTATTTT

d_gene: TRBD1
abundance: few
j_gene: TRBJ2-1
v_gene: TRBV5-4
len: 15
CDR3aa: CASSLSGTGAGEQFF
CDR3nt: TGTGCCAGCAGCTTATCCGGGACAGGGGCAGGTGAGCAGTTCTTC

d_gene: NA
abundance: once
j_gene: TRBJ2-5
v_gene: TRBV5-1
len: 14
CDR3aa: CASSLSGNWETQYF
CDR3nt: TGCGCCAGCAGCTTGTCAGGAAATTGGGAGACCCAGTACTTC

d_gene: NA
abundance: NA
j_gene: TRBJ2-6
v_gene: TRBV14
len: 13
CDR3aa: CASSQIWANVLTF
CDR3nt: TGTGCCAGCAGCCAAATCTGGGCCAACGTCCTGACTTTC

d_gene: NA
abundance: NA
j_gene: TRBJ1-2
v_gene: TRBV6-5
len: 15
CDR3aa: CASSYSQGGAYGYTF
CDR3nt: TGTGCCAGCAGTTACTCACAGGGCGGTGCCTATGGCTACACCTTC

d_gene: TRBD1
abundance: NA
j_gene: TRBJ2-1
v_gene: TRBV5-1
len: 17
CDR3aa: CASNSDREGSSYNEQFF
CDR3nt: TGCGCCAGCAACTCGGACAGGGAAGGAAGCTCCTACAATGAGCAGTTCTTC

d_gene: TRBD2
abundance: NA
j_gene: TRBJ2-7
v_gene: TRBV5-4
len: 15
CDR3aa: CASSPPERGGLEQYF
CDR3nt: TGTGCCAGCAGCCCCCCGGAGCGGGGGGGCCTCGAGCAGTACTTC

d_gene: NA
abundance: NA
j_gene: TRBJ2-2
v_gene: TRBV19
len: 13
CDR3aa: CASSIDQDGELFF
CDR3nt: TGTGCCAGTAGTATAGATCAGGACGGGGAGCTGTTTTTT

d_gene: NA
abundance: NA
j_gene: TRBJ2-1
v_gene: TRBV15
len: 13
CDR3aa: CATSREPSGEQFF
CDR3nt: TGTGCCACCAGCAGAGAGCCTTCTGGGGAGCAGTTCTTC

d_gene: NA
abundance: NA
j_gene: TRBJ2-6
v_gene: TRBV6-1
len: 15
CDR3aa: CASRSPGGGANVLTF
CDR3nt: TGTGCCAGCAGAAGCCCCGGTGGTGGGGCCAACGTCCTGACTTTC

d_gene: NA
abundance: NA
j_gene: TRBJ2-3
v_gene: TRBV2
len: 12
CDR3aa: CASSESTDTQYF
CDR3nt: TGTGCCAGCAGTGAATCCACAGATACGCAGTATTTT

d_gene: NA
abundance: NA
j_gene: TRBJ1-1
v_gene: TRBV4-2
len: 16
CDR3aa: CASSQAGGPMNTEAFF
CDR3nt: TGTGCCAGCAGCCAAGCGGGGGGTCCCATGAACACTGAAGCTTTCTTT

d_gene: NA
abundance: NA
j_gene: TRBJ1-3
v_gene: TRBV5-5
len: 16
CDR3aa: CASSSPGGNSGNTIYF
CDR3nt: TGTGCCAGCAGCTCCCCCGGTGGGAACTCTGGAAACACCATATATTTT

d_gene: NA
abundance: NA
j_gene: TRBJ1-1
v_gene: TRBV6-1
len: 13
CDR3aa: CASSEALQPEAFF
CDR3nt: TGTGCCAGCAGTGAAGCCCTGCAGCCTGAAGCTTTCTTT

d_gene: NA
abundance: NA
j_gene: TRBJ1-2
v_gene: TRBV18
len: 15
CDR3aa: CASSPEEYTNYGYTF
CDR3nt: TGTGCCAGCTCACCAGAGGAGTATACTAACTATGGCTACACCTTC

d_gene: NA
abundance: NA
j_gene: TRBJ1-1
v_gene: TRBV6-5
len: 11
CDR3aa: CASSATAEAFF
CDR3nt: TGTGCCAGCAGTGCCACCGCTGAAGCTTTCTTT

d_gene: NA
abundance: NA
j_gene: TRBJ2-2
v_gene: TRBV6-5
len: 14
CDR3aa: CASTMGRYTGELFF
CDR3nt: TGTGCCAGCACTATGGGCCGGTACACCGGGGAGCTGTTTTTT

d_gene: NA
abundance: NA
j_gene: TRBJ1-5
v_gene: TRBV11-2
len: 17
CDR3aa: CASSPVREGGGNQPQHF
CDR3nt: TGTGCCAGCAGCCCAGTGCGTGAAGGAGGCGGCAATCAGCCCCAGCATTTT

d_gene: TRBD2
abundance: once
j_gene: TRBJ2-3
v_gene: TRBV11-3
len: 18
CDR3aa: CASSSLSGGATLTDTQYF
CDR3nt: TGTGCCAGCAGCTCCCTCAGCGGGGGGGCCACTTTGACAGATACGCAGTATTTT

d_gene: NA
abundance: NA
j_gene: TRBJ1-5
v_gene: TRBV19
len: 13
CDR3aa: CASSISTYQPQHF
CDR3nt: TGTGCCAGTAGTATTTCCACATATCAGCCCCAGCATTTT

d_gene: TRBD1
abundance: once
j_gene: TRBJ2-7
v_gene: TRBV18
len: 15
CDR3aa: CASSLRTGESDEQYF
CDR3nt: TGTGCCAGCTCACTCAGGACAGGGGAGAGCGACGAGCAGTACTTC